Below, 5 T cell receptor beta chains from the same sample are listed, as sequenced in a study of low-dose radiotherapy and immunotherapy resistance in tumors. TRAV- and TRBV-specific primers primed first-strand cDNA, covering alpha and beta chains. TCRs were amplified for roughly 20 PCR cycles with a constant-region primer and V-primer adapter. MiXCR, applied by TCRdb to the reads, yields one record per CDR3 protein. This table has roughly 38,000 distinct CDR3 sequences, around 21% appearing once. Sample time point: after trial treatment. Treatment in this sample: LDRT plus nivolumab, ipilimumab, low-dose cyclophosphamide and aspirin (RACIN trial). The sequenced sample was PBMCs, obtained after low-dose radiotherapy plus immunotherapy. These receptors all stem from a female donor with ovarian cancer.

This clonotype was counted at least ten times. The chain has TRBV5-1 and TRBJ2-2; 8 bases are a match to TRBD1. Losses at the gene ends were 0 bases for V and 0 bases for J; bases not matched to a gene: 4. Germline lookup yields CDR1 SGHRS and CDR2 YFSETQ. The CDR3 has 17 amino acids. The CDR3 sequence is CASSLAGTGSNTGELFF. DNA for the CDR3: TGCGCCAGCAGCTTGGCTGGGACAGGATCGAACACCGGGGAGCTGTTTTTT. Full variable domain (rest looked up from reference TRBV5-1 and TRBJ2-2): KAGVTQTPRYLIKTRGQQVTLSCSPISGHRSVSWYQQTPGQGLQFLFEYFSETQRNKGNFPGRFSGRQFSNSRSEMNVSTLELGDSALYLCASSLAGTGSNTGELFFGEGSRLTVL.

In its sample, this clonotype was seen many times. V gene TRBV12-3 or TRBV12-4 combines with J gene TRBJ2-5; D call uncertain. The CDR3 is 14 residues long. V was pared by 4 bases and J by 5 bases, with 14 bases between. The DNA for the CDR3 is TGTGCCAGCAGTTACCCATCAAGCGCCGAGACCCAGTACTTC. Translation: CASSYPSSAETQYF.

This clonotype was observed at least ten times. V and J are TRBV5-1 and TRBJ1-1; weak D call: TRBD1 (6 bases). There are 12 residues in the CDR3. The germline CDR1 and CDR2 sequences are SGHRS and YFSETQ. V was cut by 2 bases and J by 6 bases, with 8 bases left in between. The CDR3 DNA is TGCGCCAGCAGCTTCCCAGGGGCTGAAGCTTTCTTT. It encodes CASSFPGAEAFF. The whole variable domain, filled in from reference TRBV5-1 and TRBJ1-1, reads KAGVTQTPRYLIKTRGQQVTLSCSPISGHRSVSWYQQTPGQGLQFLFEYFSETQRNKGNFPGRFSGRQFSNSRSEMNVSTLELGDSALYLCASSFPGAEAFFGQGTRLTVV.

This clonotype was observed many times. The gene calls are TRBV29-1 and TRBJ1-1; D not certain. The V and J ends lost 7 bases and 0 bases respectively, with 12 bases between them. The CDR3 is 13 amino acids. Germline V gene lookup returns CDR1 SQVTM and CDR2 ANQGSEA. CDR3 loop: CSAPDPMNTEAFF. The CDR3 DNA sequence: TGCAGCGCCCCGGATCCCATGAACACTGAAGCTTTCTTT.

The table lists this clonotype with a few counts. This CDR3 reads CASLLARDNNEQFF. The CDR3 DNA reads as TGTGCCAGCCTCTTAGCTAGGGACAACAATGAGCAGTTCTTC. The rearrangement joins TRBV7-2 to TRBJ2-1, with D perhaps matching TRBD1 (6 bases). The V gene lost 8 bases and the J gene lost 5 bases, with 16 bases spanning the gap. Per germline, CDR1 SGHTA and CDR2 FQGNSA. This CDR3 spans 14 amino acids.